Listed here are 20 T cell receptor beta chains from one sample, sequenced in a study of OX40 agonist ivuxolimab in advanced cancers. Generated by immunoSEQ multiplex PCR, the TCRdb table keeps only in-frame clones and is missing some. The data contain roughly 120,000 clones, roughly nine tenths of them seen just once; the ten biggest clones take up 0.27%. The input for sequencing was CD4+ or CD8+ T cells sorted from blood, taken in a trial of the OX40 agonist ivuxolimab. The receptors derive from an adult with an advanced solid tumor such as melanoma, head and neck, liver or kidney cancer.

Notes on this clone: Germline and junction disagree at one end, which may indicate a read error. This rearrangement joins TRBV7-9 to TRBJ2-2; D gene ambiguous. The CDR3 runs to 15 residues. From germline, CDR1 is SEHNR and CDR2 FQNEAQ (reference sequence). CDR3 residues: CASSPSVINTGELFF. CDR3 DNA: TGCGCCAGCAGCCCCTCGGTTATAAACACCGGGGAGCTGTTTTTT.

The rearrangement uses TRBV7-8 and TRBJ2-7; 9 nucleotides agree with TRBD1. J lost 7 bases, V lost 6 bases, and 10 bases had no gene match. The CDR3 runs 14 residues. CDR1 is SGHVS and CDR2 is FQNEAQ in the germline V gene. The CDR3 protein is CASRSQGAYGEQYF. The CDR3 DNA is TGTGCCAGCAGATCACAGGGGGCGTACGGTGAGCAGTACTTC.

This chain uses TRBV7-9 with TRBJ2-3; 8 bases line up with TRBD1. The CDR3 loop spans 15 amino acids. The germline gives CDR1 SEHNR, CDR2 FQNEAQ (reference sequence). Unmatched junction bases numbered 6, after V lost 5 bases and J lost 2 bases. As DNA, the CDR3 is TGTGCCAGCAGCCGAGGACAGGGCATCACAGATACGCAGTATTTT. Translated, it gives CASSRGQGITDTQYF.

The chain uses TRBV27 and TRBJ1-2, with 10 positions matching TRBD1. Germline V gene data show CDR1 as MNHEY and CDR2 as SMNVEV (reference sequence). The CDR3 consists of 15 residues. Losses at the gene ends were 3 bases for V and 3 bases for J; bases not matched to a gene: 4. The CDR3 sequence is CASSFGTGVDYGYTF. CDR3 bases: TGTGCCAGCAGTTTCGGGACAGGGGTTGACTATGGCTACACCTTC.

In DNA form, the CDR3 reads TGTGCCAGTAGTATAGGGACAGTAGGCTCCTACAATGAGCAGTTCTTC. Protein sequence: CASSIGTVGSYNEQFF. The rearrangement uses TRBV19 and TRBJ2-1, with a weak D call TRBD1 (6 bases). Trimming pared 1 base from V and 0 bases from J, leaving 10 bases between. This CDR3 is built from 16 residues. Germline V CDR1 and CDR2: LNHDA, SQIVND (reference sequence).

This clone appeared a single time. The chain joins TRBV18 to TRBJ1-3; TRBD1 agrees at 8 bases. J lost 0 bases, V lost 0 bases, and 4 bases had no gene match. The germline V gene encodes CDR1 KGHSH and CDR2 LQKENI. This CDR3 spans 17 amino acids. CDR3 sequence (DNA): TGTGCCAGCTCACCACCGACAGGGGCCAGCTCTGGAAACACCATATATTTT. Translated: CASSPPTGASSGNTIYF.

V and J are TRBV28 and TRBJ1-3, with D unresolved. In germline, CDR1 is MDHEN, CDR2 SYDVKM. The length of the CDR3 is 14 residues. The V end lost 0 bases, the J end lost 2 bases, and 5 bases lay between the germline ends. The CDR3 sequence is CASSLWSTGNTIYF. For the CDR3, the DNA is TGTGCCAGCAGTTTATGGAGTACTGGAAACACCATATATTTT.

The V gene is TRBV5-4, the J gene TRBJ2-7, with D perhaps TRBD1 (5 bases). The CDR3 loop spans 14 amino acids. The V gene's germline CDR1 is SGHNT and CDR2 YYREEE (reference sequence). V was pared by 0 bases and J by 5 bases, with 12 bases between. CDR3 sequence: CASSLVGRAHEQYF. For the CDR3, the DNA is TGTGCCAGCAGCTTGGTTGGCAGGGCGCACGAGCAGTACTTC.

CDR3 nucleotide sequence: TGTGCCAGCAGCTTGGGTGGGGGACAGGGTGCCCAGTACTTC. Amino acids: CASSLGGGQGAQYF. The chain carries TRBV5-4 and TRBJ2-5, with 9 bases identical to TRBD1. This CDR3 is 14 amino acids long. Germline values: CDR1 SGHNT, CDR2 YYREEE (reference sequence). V lost 0 bases and J lost 9; bases outside the gene matches: 6. Using reference TRBV5-4 and TRBJ2-5 for the parts outside the CDR3, the full variable domain is ETGVTQSPTHLIKTRGQQVTLRCSSQSGHNTVSWYQQALGQGPQFIFQYYREEENGRGNFPPRFSGLQFPNYSSELNVNALELDDSALYLCASSLGGGQGAQYFGPGTRLLVL.

DNA for the CDR3: TGCAGCCCTGGCAACACTGAAGCTTTCTTT. Translating gives CSPGNTEAFF. The V gene is TRBV20-1, the J gene TRBJ1-1; D call uncertain. The CDR3 contains 10 residues. CDR1 and CDR2 from the germline V gene are DFQATT and SNEGSKA (reference sequence).

This clone was recorded once. The chain is built from TRBV29-1 and TRBJ1-2; 8 bases are shared with TRBD1. Germline lookup yields CDR1 SQVTM and CDR2 ANQGSEA. With 4 bases clipped from V and 4 bases from J, the junction kept 14 bases outside the gene matches. This CDR3 region has 16 residues. The CDR3 protein is CSVGRIGQGSSYGYTF. CDR3 coding DNA: TGCAGCGTTGGGAGAATCGGACAGGGAAGTTCCTATGGCTACACCTTC.

The chain combines TRBV6-5 with TRBJ1-3; D is undetermined. Germline CDR1 is MNHEY and CDR2 is SVGAGI. Trimming took off 5 bases at V and 2 bases at J, with 4 bases between the two ends. The CDR3 contains 12 residues. The CDR3 nucleotides are TGTGCCAGCAGTGTGCCTGGAAACACCATATATTTT. This translates into CASSVPGNTIYF.

The rearrangement links TRBV4-3 to TRBJ2-3; 9 bases are a match to TRBD2. Trimming took 8 bases from V and 3 from J; bases not matched to a gene: 6. Germline loops: CDR1 LGHNA, CDR2 YSLEER. The CDR3 runs 14 residues. CDR3 residues: CASSRREGTDTQYF. CDR3 nucleotide sequence: TGCGCCAGCTCAAGGCGGGAGGGGACAGATACGCAGTATTTT.

The rearrangement links TRBV4-2 to TRBJ2-4, with D unclear. V was shortened by 0 bases and J by 0 bases, with 12 bases between the two germline ends. Germline assignment: CDR1 LGHNA and CDR2 YNFKEQ. This CDR3 region has 17 residues. This CDR3 reads CASSQDQTDLAKNIQYF. The CDR3 DNA reads TGTGCCAGCAGCCAAGATCAGACCGACTTAGCCAAAAACATTCAGTACTTC.

The chain joins TRBV5-1 to TRBJ2-7; perhaps TRBD1 as D (5 bases). The length of the CDR3 is 14 residues. Trimming removed 0 bases at V and 6 bases at J, with 13 bases between. CDR1 SGHRS and CDR2 YFSETQ come from the germline V gene. The CDR3 reads CASSLGGARGEQYF. CDR3 nucleotides: TGCGCCAGCAGCTTGGGTGGGGCAAGGGGCGAGCAGTACTTC.

The V gene is TRBV30, the J gene TRBJ2-5; a weak D match, TRBD2 (6 bases). CDR3 length: 13 residues. Germline CDR1 is GTSNPN and CDR2 is SVGIG (reference sequence). V lost 3 bases, J lost 1 base, and 9 bases lay in between. Written as DNA, the CDR3 is TGTGCCTGGAGATACGGGGGCCAAGAGACCCAGTACTTC. Protein product: CAWRYGGQETQYF.

Note on this clone: This same CDR3 is encoded by further DNA sequences in the sample. The chain employs TRBV18 and TRBJ1-3; D might be TRBD1 (5 bases). V gave up 1 base and J gave up 1 base, with 5 bases separating them. Germline V gene data show CDR1 as KGHSH and CDR2 as LQKENI. The CDR3 has 14 amino acids. In DNA, the CDR3 is TGTGCCAGCTCACCACAGGGGTCTGGAAACACCATATATTTT. Encoded protein: CASSPQGSGNTIYF.

This sequence joins TRBV6-4 and TRBJ2-1, with a tentative D call TRBD2 (5 bases). Germline V gene sequence: CDR1 MRHNA, CDR2 SNTAGT. This CDR3 spans 14 amino acids. The V gene lost 5 bases and the J gene lost 10 bases, with 18 bases spanning the gap. CDR3 loop: CASSSGSFTGEQFF. In DNA, the CDR3 is TGTGCCAGCAGTAGCGGCAGCTTCACGGGAGAGCAGTTCTTC.

This clone was recorded a few times. Sequence at one end of the junction differs from germline and may be a read error. The chain links TRBV4-1 to TRBJ2-3; D not resolved. The CDR3 is 12 residues long. Germline CDR1 reads MGHRA; CDR2 reads YSYEKL. CDR3 loop: CASSQELGFQHF. CDR3 nucleotides: TGCGCCAGCAGCCAAGAATTGGGGTTTCAACATTTT.

The genes are TRBV7-2 and TRBJ1-5, with a possible D match to TRBD1 (5 bases). The CDR3 sequence is 15 residues long. V lost 0 bases, J lost 4 bases, and 10 bases lay in between. Looked up from germline, CDR1 is SGHTA and CDR2 is FQGNSA. The CDR3 sequence: CASSLAAGINQPQHF. The CDR3 DNA follows: TGTGCCAGCAGCTTAGCGGCAGGGATTAATCAGCCCCAGCATTTT.